These T cell receptor beta chains were read from a single sample in a study of T cell changes during pregnancy in multiple sclerosis. TCRdb's copy holds only in-frame clones and misses some; the assay was immunoSEQ multiplex PCR. The sample carries more than 10,000 clones, 88% recorded once. This specimen was CD8+ T cells from peripheral blood mononuclear cells, taken in the second trimester of pregnancy. The receptors come from a female donor in good health, enrolled as a control in a pregnancy study. Each CDR3 is given with its conserved first and last residue. Fields, in order: V gene, D gene, clone size, J gene, CDR3 protein, CDR3 DNA. The D gene is left open where the match is weak. Some rows have no size entry. The others give once, few or many, or a class for an expanded clone.

TRBV28	.	.	TRBJ2-5	CASSSGQETQYF	TGTGCCAGCAGTTCGGGGCAAGAGACCCAGTACTTC
TRBV19	TRBD2	.	TRBJ2-1	CATQGLAGSDEQFF	TGTGCCACCCAAGGGCTAGCGGGCTCCGATGAGCAGTTCTTC
TRBV7-9	.	.	TRBJ2-3	CASSFPAGVKDTQYF	TGTGCCAGCAGCTTTCCGGCAGGGGTGAAAGATACGCAGTATTTT
TRBV5-1	TRBD1	.	TRBJ1-2	CASRLDRARHVPYGYTF	TGCGCCAGCAGACTAGACAGGGCCCGTCATGTTCCATATGGCTACACCTTC
TRBV9	.	once	TRBJ2-7	CASSVGAKVPSYEQYF	TGTGCCAGCAGCGTTGGGGCAAAAGTGCCGTCCTACGAGCAGTACTTC
TRBV27	TRBD1	.	TRBJ2-1	CASSFGQDNEQFF	TGTGCCAGCAGTTTTGGACAGGACAATGAGCAGTTCTTC
TRBV28	.	.	TRBJ2-7	CASSFGSQAYSYEQYF	TGTGCCAGCAGTTTTGGGTCCCAGGCCTACTCCTACGAGCAGTACTTC
TRBV9	TRBD2	.	TRBJ2-7	CASSALSGGNYEQYF	TGTGCCAGCAGCGCCCTTAGCGGGGGAAACTACGAGCAGTACTTC
TRBV5-1	TRBD1	.	TRBJ2-1	CASSLAGRTGGPYNEQFF	TGCGCCAGCAGCTTGGCCGGTAGGACAGGGGGCCCTTACAATGAGCAGTTCTTC
TRBV5-1	TRBD1	.	TRBJ1-5	CASSSTGAVGQPQHF	TGCGCCAGCAGTTCTACAGGGGCGGTAGGTCAGCCCCAGCATTTT
TRBV6-5	.	.	TRBJ2-5	CASSYLRQQETQYF	TGTGCCAGCAGTTACTTACGACAGCAAGAGACCCAGTACTTC
TRBV9	TRBD2	.	TRBJ2-1	CASSILAGGNEQFF	TGTGCCAGCAGCATACTAGCGGGGGGGAATGAGCAGTTCTTC
TRBV9	.	few	TRBJ1-2	CASSVGGVQTYGYTF	TGTGCCAGCAGCGTCGGGGGGGTGCAGACCTATGGCTACACCTTC
TRBV7-3	TRBD2	.	TRBJ2-7	CASSLSGLAGGEQYF	TGTGCCAGCAGCTTATCGGGTCTAGCGGGAGGCGAGCAGTACTTC
TRBV6-1	.	.	TRBJ1-2	CASSTSDRGLYGYTF	.
TRBV6-5	.	.	TRBJ2-3	CASGLGTLTDTQYF	TGTGCCAGCGGCCTAGGGACTCTCACAGATACGCAGTATTTT
TRBV5-4	.	once	TRBJ1-1	CASSLDDRNLVAFF	TGTGCCAGCAGCTTGGACGACAGGAATCTCGTAGCTTTCTTT
TRBV5-1	TRBD1	.	TRBJ1-1	CASSLAGTGEAFF	TGCGCCAGCAGCTTGGCGGGGACAGGTGAAGCTTTCTTT
TRBV5-1	.	once	TRBJ2-3	CASSLAMGGSTDTQYF	TGCGCCAGCAGCTTGGCCATGGGGGGAAGCACAGATACGCAGTATTTT
TRBV5-1	.	.	TRBJ2-1	CASSQYRSRGWNEQFF	TGCGCCAGCAGCCAGTACCGGAGCCGGGGATGGAATGAGCAGTTCTTC
TRBV28	TRBD1	.	TRBJ1-2	CASSPSTGQSHHYTF	TGTGCCAGCAGTCCGAGTACGGGACAGTCGCACCACTACACCTTC
TRBV5-6	TRBD1	.	TRBJ1-5	CASSLGTGGGNQPQHF	TGTGCCAGCAGCTTGGGGACAGGGGGCGGCAATCAGCCCCAGCATTTT
TRBV27	TRBD2	once	TRBJ2-3	CASSQRLAGFTDTQYF	TGTGCCAGCAGCCAAAGACTAGCGGGGTTCACAGATACGCAGTATTTT
TRBV6-5	.	once	TRBJ2-7	CASSHSRTAIYEQYF	TGTGCCAGCAGCCACTCCCGGACAGCCATCTACGAGCAGTACTTC
TRBV5-4	TRBD2	.	TRBJ2-1	CASSSQTSGYTGNEQFF	TGTGCCAGCAGCTCCCAGACTAGCGGGTATACAGGCAATGAGCAGTTCTTC
TRBV4-2	TRBD2	.	TRBJ2-1	CASSQDSVAGGVNEQFF	TGTGCCAGCAGCCAAGATAGTGTAGCGGGGGGGGTAAATGAGCAGTTCTTC
TRBV5-4	TRBD2	.	TRBJ2-1	CASSLQRTSGRRNEQFF	TGTGCCAGCAGCTTGCAGAGGACTAGCGGGAGGAGGAATGAGCAGTTCTTC
TRBV13	TRBD2	.	TRBJ2-1	CASSPEPSGRYNEQFF	TGTGCCAGCAGCCCCGAGCCTAGCGGGAGGTACAATGAGCAGTTCTTC
TRBV6-4	.	.	TRBJ1-2	CASSTDGGGYTF	TGTGCCAGCAGCACGGATGGCGGTGGCTACACCTTC
TRBV12-2	.	few	TRBJ2-2	CASRLGWGCLAGELFF	TGTGCAAGTCGCTTAGGGTGGGGCTGCCTTGCCGGGGAGCTGTTTTTT
TRBV5-6	.	.	TRBJ2-6	CASGYLNSQSRANVLTF	TGTGCCAGCGGCTACCTCAATAGTCAAAGTCGGGCCAACGTCCTGACTTTC
TRBV12-2	.	.	TRBJ1-4	CASRFGGANEKLFF	TGTGCAAGTCGCTTCGGGGGAGCTAATGAAAAACTGTTTTTT
TRBV7-2	.	.	TRBJ2-7	CASSAPLSSYEQYF	TGTGCCAGCAGCGCCCCTCTATCCTCCTACGAGCAGTACTTC
TRBV7-9	TRBD1	.	TRBJ1-2	CASSSPGTGVYGYTF	TGTGCCAGCAGCTCTCCCGGGACAGGGGTTTATGGCTACACCTTC
TRBV10-1	.	.	TRBJ2-7	CASTKRCPYEQYF	TGCGCCAGCACGAAGCGTTGCCCCTACGAGCAGTACTTC
TRBV27	TRBD1	.	TRBJ2-7	CASSSGTASYEQYF	TGTGCCAGCAGTTCCGGGACAGCTTCCTACGAGCAGTACTTC
TRBV4-3	TRBD2	few	TRBJ2-1	CASSQDGAGGREHNEQFF	TGCGCCAGCAGCCAAGATGGGGCGGGGGGGCGGGAGCACAATGAGCAGTTCTTC